This entry lists 23 T cell receptor beta chains sequenced from one sample in a study of cytomegalovirus exposure and HLA in healthy donors. Assay used: immunoSEQ multiplex PCR; TCRdb lists only in-frame clones, some missing. The repertoire holds about 100,000 clones, approximately 94% seen once, with 0.67% in the top ten. Sequencing was done on a sample of PBMCs. Receptors originate from a woman aged 18 to 35 in good health and CMV-seronegative.

The chain combines TRBV11-3 with TRBJ1-1; D gene uncertain. Germline V lookup: CDR1 SGHNT, CDR2 YENEEA. This CDR3 comprises 13 residues. V lost 5 bases and J 3 bases, leaving 10 bases between the germline ends. Written as DNA, the CDR3 is TGTGCCAGCAGCCGGACCGGGGACACTGAAGCTTTCTTT. Amino acids: CASSRTGDTEAFF.

This sequence joins TRBV7-8 and TRBJ2-7, with TRBD2 matching 10 bases. The junction had 11 bases not matched to a gene; V was cut back by 2 bases and J by 7 bases. The length of the CDR3 is 16 residues. Germline CDR1 is SGHVS and CDR2 is FQNEAQ. CDR3 in amino acids: CASSLTGRLAGVEQYF. In DNA form, the CDR3 reads TGTGCCAGCAGCTTAACGGGCAGGCTAGCGGGGGTTGAGCAGTACTTC.

The rearrangement links TRBV6-5 to TRBJ1-1; 8 bases match TRBD1. The V gene's germline CDR1 is MNHEY and CDR2 SVGAGI. The ends lost 2 bases at V and 5 bases at J; junction bases unmatched: 10. The CDR3 spans 16 residues. This CDR3 reads CASSYGAGGLSTEAFF. DNA for the CDR3: TGTGCCAGCAGTTACGGGGCAGGGGGCCTGTCTACTGAAGCTTTCTTT.

The chain joins TRBV30 to TRBJ1-5, with D tentatively TRBD1 (5 bases). Germline CDR1 is GTSNPN and CDR2 is SVGIG (reference sequence). The CDR3 spans 12 residues. Trimming took 0 bases from V and 11 from J, leaving 11 bases between them. CDR3 loop: CAWSVRGETQHF. For the CDR3, the DNA is TGTGCCTGGAGTGTTCGGGGGGAGACCCAGCATTTT.

V and J are TRBV10-2 and TRBJ2-7; a weak D match, TRBD1 (5 bases). Germline V lookup: CDR1 WSHSY, CDR2 SAAADI. Trimming took off 2 bases at V and 4 bases at J, with 9 bases between the two ends. The CDR3 is 13 amino acids. The CDR3 sequence is CASSETGPYEQYF. CDR3 in DNA: TGCGCCAGCAGTGAGACAGGCCCGTACGAGCAGTACTTC.

This sequence joins TRBV19 and TRBJ1-1; 8 nucleotides match TRBD1. Per germline, CDR1 LNHDA and CDR2 SQIVND (reference sequence). The CDR3 length is 15 residues. V lost 5 bases to trimming and J lost 4 bases; unmatched junction nucleotides: 9. CDR3 DNA: TGTGCCAGTAGTTACGGACAGGGATTGAGCACTGAAGCTTTCTTT. Its protein product is CASSYGQGLSTEAFF.

This sequence joins TRBV6-6 and TRBJ2-5, with TRBD2 matching 7 bases. CDR1 is MNHNY and CDR2 is SVGAGI in the germline V gene (reference sequence). The CDR3 has 15 residues. Germline trimming cut 0 bases from V and 4 bases from J; bases unmatched to any gene: 5. Here the CDR3 DNA reads TGTGCCAGCAGTTACTCGAGACTAGCCGGAGAGACCCAGTACTTC. This sequence encodes CASSYSRLAGETQYF.

The CDR3 region is CSVDGTGGAELNTDTQYF. For the CDR3, the DNA is TGCAGCGTTGACGGGACAGGGGGCGCGGAACTTAACACAGATACGCAGTATTTT. J is TRBJ2-3 and V is TRBV29-1; 12 bases are shared with TRBD1. After removal of 3 bases from V and 2 bases from J, the junction contained 12 bases not matched to a gene. Germline CDR1 is SQVTM and CDR2 is ANQGSEA. This CDR3 comprises 18 residues.

This clone was picked up one time. This chain links TRBV5-1 with TRBJ2-7; D is possibly TRBD1 (5 bases). The CDR3 is 13 residues long. Looked up from germline, CDR1 is SGHRS and CDR2 is YFSETQ. V was clipped by 4 bases and J by 3 bases, with 11 bases between them. CDR3 loop: CASSVARDYEQYF. The CDR3 nucleotides are TGCGCCAGCAGCGTGGCCAGGGACTACGAGCAGTACTTC.

The chain uses TRBV27 and TRBJ1-4; TRBD1 matches at 7 bases. V was clipped by 2 bases and J by 5 bases; unmatched bases: 5. The length of the CDR3 is 15 residues. In germline, CDR1 is MNHEY, CDR2 SMNVEV (reference sequence). In DNA form, the CDR3 reads TGTGCCAGCAGTTTAAAGACAGGGAGGAATGAAAAACTGTTTTTT. It translates to CASSLKTGRNEKLFF.

The chain joins TRBV7-8 to TRBJ2-4; D possibly corresponds to TRBD2 (6 bases). The V and J ends lost 4 bases and 6 bases respectively, with 16 bases between them. Germline CDR1 SGHVS, CDR2 FQNEAQ. CDR3 length: 15 residues. CDR3 sequence (DNA): TGTGCCAGCAGCTCCTCCGGGACTCTTCTAAACATTCAGTACTTC. Its protein is CASSSSGTLLNIQYF.

The gene calls are TRBV27 and TRBJ1-2; 10 nucleotides match TRBD1. This CDR3 has 14 amino acids. Germline CDR1 and CDR2: MNHEY and SMNVEV (reference sequence). V lost 4 bases, J lost 5 bases, and 4 bases stayed unmatched. This CDR3 reads CASSSGQGRYGYTF. DNA of the CDR3: TGTGCCAGCAGTTCGGGACAGGGGAGGTATGGCTACACCTTC.

This chain connects TRBV30 to TRBJ1-4; no definite D call. CDR3 length equals 14 residues. Germline-derived CDR1 and CDR2 are GTSNPN and SVGIG (reference sequence). V lost 0 bases and J 7 bases, leaving 12 bases between the germline ends. The CDR3 nucleotides read TGTGCCTGGAGTGTGTCAGGACGGGGTGAAAAACTGTTTTTT. It is translated as CAWSVSGRGEKLFF.

The CDR3: CASSGRRGGNEQYF. For the CDR3, the DNA is TGTGCCAGCAGCGGCCGGCGAGGGGGTAACGAGCAGTACTTC. V and J are TRBV9 and TRBJ2-7, with D perhaps matching TRBD1 (6 bases). Germline CDR1 reads SGDLS; CDR2 reads YYNGEE. The V gene lost 3 bases and the J gene lost 5 bases, with 15 bases spanning the gap. CDR3 size: 14 residues.

In nucleotides, the CDR3 is TGTGCCAGCAGGGGACTAGCAGGTGAGCAGTTCTTC. Translating gives CASRGLAGEQFF. This sequence joins TRBV5-6 and TRBJ2-1, with 9 bases lining up with TRBD2. Germline CDR1 SGHDT, CDR2 YYEEEE. This CDR3 comprises 12 residues. V gave up 5 bases and J gave up 9 bases; unmatched junction bases: 3.

The genes are TRBV11-1 and TRBJ2-5, with 12 bases fitting TRBD2. CDR3 length: 18 amino acids. The germline gives CDR1 SGHAT, CDR2 FQDESV (reference sequence). V lost 4 bases to trimming and J lost 4 bases; unmatched junction nucleotides: 13. This CDR3 reads CASSSRTSGASIRETQYF. The CDR3 nucleotides read TGTGCCAGCAGCTCTAGGACTAGCGGGGCCTCAATCCGAGAGACCCAGTACTTC.

This CDR3 reads CASSDRANYGYTF. The CDR3, as DNA: TGTGCCAGCAGCGACAGGGCCAACTATGGCTACACCTTC. V usage is TRBV12-1 and J usage is TRBJ1-2; the table assigns TRBD1, which was not confirmed against the DNA. TRBV12-1 is a pseudogene locus. The CDR3 is 13 amino acids.

The rearrangement uses TRBV19 and TRBJ1-4; D is unclear. CDR3 length: 12 amino acids. Trimming removed 3 bases at V and 8 bases at J, with 7 bases between. Germline V gene data show CDR1 as LNHDA and CDR2 as SQIVND (reference sequence). As DNA, the CDR3 is TGTGCCAGTAGTATGATCTACGAAAAACTGTTTTTT. Translated: CASSMIYEKLFF.

Only one count was recorded for this clone. V gene TRBV4-1 combines with J gene TRBJ2-5; a weak D match, TRBD2 (7 bases). The CDR3 extends over 16 amino acids. Trimming cost V 0 bases and J 5 bases, with 16 bases left between them. Germline CDR1 MGHRA, CDR2 YSYEKL. CDR3 sequence: CASSQDPRGGGETQYF. CDR3 coding DNA: TGCGCCAGCAGCCAAGATCCAAGGGGGGGAGGGGAGACCCAGTACTTC.

The chain recombines TRBV15 with TRBJ1-1; 7 nucleotides agree with TRBD1. The CDR3 consists of 14 residues. From germline, CDR1 is LNHNV and CDR2 YYDKDF (reference sequence). With V trimmed by 5 bases and J by 5 bases, 8 bases remained unmatched. The CDR3, as DNA: TGTGCCACCAGCGGTAGACAGGGAGTGACTGAAGCTTTCTTT. Protein: CATSGRQGVTEAFF.

The rearrangement links TRBV11-2 to TRBJ1-3; TRBD1 agrees at 8 bases. Germline CDR1 reads SGHAT; CDR2 reads FQNNGV. The junction had 6 bases not matched to a gene; V was cut back by 6 bases and J by 8 bases. This CDR3 region has 13 residues. The DNA of the CDR3 is TGTGCCAGCAGAGAGACAGGGGTTGACACCATATATTTT. This sequence encodes CASRETGVDTIYF.

This chain uses TRBV27 with TRBJ2-5; D is unclear. The ends were cut back, 3 bases at V and 4 bases at J, with 9 bases in the middle. The CDR3 length is 13 residues. Germline V gene lookup returns CDR1 MNHEY and CDR2 SMNVEV (reference sequence). In DNA form, the CDR3 reads TGTGCCAGCAGTTTGCGGTGGCGAGAGACCCAGTACTTC. It encodes CASSLRWRETQYF.

The chain employs TRBV2 and TRBJ2-1; 7 positions agree with TRBD2. CDR3 size: 13 residues. Germline CDR1 SNHLY, CDR2 FYNNEI. Losses at the gene ends were 7 bases for V and 7 bases for J; bases not matched to a gene: 7. The CDR3 nucleotides are TGTGCCAGCACCGCGGGGGATAGGAATGAGCAGTTCTTC. Protein sequence: CASTAGDRNEQFF. Variable domain in full (rest from reference TRBV2 and TRBJ2-1): EPEVTQTPSHQVTQMGQEVILRCVPISNHLYFYWYRQILGQKVEFLVSFYNNEISEKSEIFDDQFSVERPDGSNFTLKIRSTKLEDSAMYFCASTAGDRNEQFFGPGTRLTVL.